The 15 T cell receptor beta chains reported below all come from one sample, sequenced in a study of metastatic and nonmetastatic thyroid tumors. With MiXCR, TCRdb reprocessed the PCR reads. In the table there are about 13,000 clones, 30% to 35% of which are singletons. The entire patient cohort was treatment-naive prior to thyroid surgery. Sequencing input: tumor tissue. The receptors come from a male donor with papillary thyroid cancer or a benign thyroid nodule (not recorded which). Some clones in this sample may be carry-over from other donors' samples.

There are many counts of this clone. This rearrangement joins TRBV7-2 to TRBJ2-3; 10 nucleotides agree with TRBD2. Germline V lookup: CDR1 SGHTA, CDR2 FQGNSA. After removal of 5 bases from V and 6 bases from J, the junction contained 5 bases not matched to a gene. The CDR3 runs to 14 residues. CDR3 sequence reads: CASSPGLASDTQYF. The CDR3 DNA sequence: TGTGCCAGCAGCCCGGGACTAGCGAGTGATACGCAGTATTTT.

The chain has TRBV3-1 and TRBJ1-2; D is uncertain. Germline-derived CDR1 and CDR2 are LGHDT and YNNKEL (reference sequence). CDR3 length equals 13 residues. Trimming pared 0 bases from V and 5 bases from J, leaving 7 bases between. CDR3 region: CASSQEWGYGYTF. The CDR3 DNA reads as TGTGCCAGCAGCCAAGAGTGGGGTTATGGCTACACCTTC. The full variable domain, rest sourced from reference TRBV3-1 and TRBJ1-2, is DTAVSQTPKYLVTQMGNDKSIKCEQNLGHDTMYWYKQDSKKFLKIMFSYNNKELIINETVPNRFSPKSPDKAHLNLHINSLELGDSAVYFCASSQEWGYGYTFGSGTRLTVV.

This clone was seen only once. The J gene is TRBJ2-7, the V gene TRBV7-6, with D perhaps TRBD1 (6 bases). From germline, CDR1 is SGHVS and CDR2 FNYEAQ. V was pared by 5 bases and J by 3 bases, with 17 bases between. This CDR3 contains 15 residues. The CDR3, as DNA: TGTGCCAGCAGCCCACGGACTGGACAGATCTACGAGCAGTACTTC. The encoded protein is CASSPRTGQIYEQYF.

The chain combines TRBV3-1 with TRBJ2-2, with TRBD2 identical over 7 bases. With V trimmed by 5 bases and J by 5 bases, 14 bases remained unmatched. The CDR3 is 17 residues long. CDR1 is LGHDT and CDR2 is YNNKEL in the germline V gene (reference sequence). The CDR3 here is CASSSFWLADSTGELFF. The CDR3 DNA reads TGTGCCAGCAGCAGCTTTTGGCTAGCGGATAGTACCGGGGAGCTGTTTTTT.

V and J are TRBV19 and TRBJ2-7, with 12 bases lining up with TRBD2. V lost 4 bases and J lost 5; bases outside the gene matches: 3. Germline CDR1 and CDR2: LNHDA and SQIVND (reference sequence). The CDR3 sequence is 14 residues long. CDR3 coding DNA: TGTGCCAGTAGTAAGACTAGCGGGAGACACGAGCAGTACTTC. Its translation: CASSKTSGRHEQYF.

This clone appeared once. Distinct nucleotide sequences in the sample also encode this CDR3. J is TRBJ2-3 and V is TRBV20-1, with 7 bases matching TRBD2. Unmatched junction bases numbered 8, after V lost 5 bases and J lost 3 bases. Germline assignment: CDR1 DFQATT and CDR2 SNEGSKA (reference sequence). The CDR3 consists of 14 residues. CDR3 sequence (DNA): TGCAGTGCTCCCGGACTAGGGAATACAGATACGCAGTATTTT. Its protein is CSAPGLGNTDTQYF.

Judged by abundance, this clone is medium-sized (0.01 to 0.1%). The chain is built from TRBV5-1 and TRBJ2-1, with 7 nucleotides matching TRBD2. CDR3 length equals 16 residues. Germline V gene sequence: CDR1 SGHRS, CDR2 YFSETQ. Trimming took 5 bases from V and 6 from J; bases not matched to a gene: 14. CDR3: CASRQGTAGVFNEQFF. The CDR3 DNA follows: TGCGCCAGCAGACAAGGTACCGCGGGAGTCTTCAATGAGCAGTTCTTC.

V is TRBV28 and J is TRBJ1-1; maybe TRBD1 (6 bases). Germline V CDR1 and CDR2: MDHEN, SYDVKM. The CDR3 is made up of 13 amino acids. V was clipped by 7 bases and J by 0 bases, with 9 bases between them. The CDR3 coding sequence is TGTGCCAGCATGACAGGCCTGAACACTGAAGCTTTCTTT. The encoded protein is CASMTGLNTEAFF.

Comment on this clone: The conserved closing phenylalanine or tryptophan is absent in this CDR3, likely reflecting a read error. This rearrangement joins TRBV11-2 to TRBJ2-1, with D perhaps given as TRBD1 or TRBD2 (5 bases each). The V gene's germline CDR1 is SGHAT and CDR2 FQNNGV. Trimming stripped 1 base from V and 9 bases from J, with 10 bases between. CDR3 length: 13 residues. In DNA, the CDR3 is TGTGCCAGCAGCTTAGCTTGGGACGGTGAGCAGTTCCTC. It specifies CASSLAWDGEQFL.

J is TRBJ2-7 and V is TRBV6-1, with D hard to call. CDR1 and CDR2 (germline): MNHNS, SASEGT. V shed 1 base and J shed 3 bases, with 10 bases lying between them. This CDR3 is 14 amino acids long. DNA for the CDR3: TGTGCCAGCAGTGAAGGTTGGAACGGCTACGAGCAGTACTTC. It codes for CASSEGWNGYEQYF.

The chain joins TRBV2 to TRBJ2-7; D might be TRBD1 (6 bases). V shed 8 bases and J shed 3 bases, with 14 bases lying between them. From germline, CDR1 is SNHLY and CDR2 FYNNEI. The CDR3 has 13 amino acids. The CDR3 DNA follows: TGTGCCAGCGGCCGACAGGTTGACTACGAGCAGTACTTC. This sequence encodes CASGRQVDYEQYF.

This clone was recorded a few times. This sequence joins TRBV5-1 and TRBJ2-2; D perhaps matches TRBD2 (5 bases). This CDR3 spans 16 amino acids. Germline V gene data show CDR1 as SGHRS and CDR2 as YFSETQ. Trimming stripped 7 bases from V and 3 bases from J, with 19 bases between. CDR3 DNA sequence: TGCGCCAGCGGTGGTGCGCTAGCTCAGGACACCGGGGAGCTGTTTTTT. Translated, it gives CASGGALAQDTGELFF.

J is TRBJ1-1 and V is TRBV20-1; D unclear. Germline CDR1 reads DFQATT; CDR2 reads SNEGSKA (reference sequence). The ends were cut back, 6 bases at V and 0 bases at J, with 11 bases in the middle. The CDR3 totals 13 residues. CDR3 sequence reads: CSALGQLNTEAFF. The CDR3 DNA sequence: TGCAGTGCCCTAGGGCAACTGAACACTGAAGCTTTCTTT.

In the case of this clone: Sequence at one end of the junction differs from germline and may be a read error. The chain couples TRBV30 to TRBJ2-1, with D possibly called TRBD1 or TRBD2 (6 bases each). The germline V gene encodes CDR1 GTSNPN and CDR2 SVGIG (reference sequence). This CDR3 region has 16 residues. The CDR3 here is CAWSVTGALGYNDQFF. The DNA of the CDR3 is TGTGCCTGGAGTGTGACGGGGGCTCTTGGATACAATGATCAGTTCTTC.

By proportion, this clone is medium-sized. V and J are TRBV6-1 and TRBJ1-1; D is uncertain. Deletions cut 5 bases from V and 1 base from J, with 8 bases between. Germline CDR1 is MNHNS and CDR2 is SASEGT. There are 13 residues in the CDR3. In nucleotides, the CDR3 is TGTGCCAGCAGTCAAGACGGGAACACTGAAGCTTTCTTT. Amino acids: CASSQDGNTEAFF.